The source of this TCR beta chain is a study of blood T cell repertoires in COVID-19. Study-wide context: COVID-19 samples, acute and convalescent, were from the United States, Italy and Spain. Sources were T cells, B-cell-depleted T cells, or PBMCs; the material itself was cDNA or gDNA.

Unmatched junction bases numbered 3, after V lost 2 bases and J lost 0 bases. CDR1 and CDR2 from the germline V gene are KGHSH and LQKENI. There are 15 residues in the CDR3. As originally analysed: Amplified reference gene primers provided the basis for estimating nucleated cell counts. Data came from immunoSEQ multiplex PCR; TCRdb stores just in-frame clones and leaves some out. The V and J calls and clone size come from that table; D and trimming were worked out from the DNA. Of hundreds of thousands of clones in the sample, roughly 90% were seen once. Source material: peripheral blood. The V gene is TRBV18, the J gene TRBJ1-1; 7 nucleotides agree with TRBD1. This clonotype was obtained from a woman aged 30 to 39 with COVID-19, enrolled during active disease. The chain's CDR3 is CASSPGQAMNTEAFF. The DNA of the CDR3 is TGTGCCAGCTCACCAGGACAGGCCATGAACACTGAAGCTTTCTTT.